This T cell receptor beta chain was sequenced in a study of identical twins. The V gene end was trimmed by 6 bases and the J gene end by 0 bases; junction bases not matched to a gene: 11. This CDR3 has 17 amino acids. The germline gives CDR1 DFQATT, CDR2 SNEGSKA (reference sequence). TCRdb fed the 5' RACE reads into MiXCR, producing one record per CDR3 protein. The sample yields hundreds of thousands of distinct CDR3 sequences, 9% to 15% seen once. This clonotype was counted only a few times. A further study also used this sample, focusing on yellow fever vaccine responses in identical twins.

The chain uses TRBV20-1 and TRBJ2-3; TRBD1 matches at 11 bases. Sequenced: PBMCs. This sequence was found in a woman younger than 35 in good health. The CDR3 reads CSAAGTGGLSSTDTQYF. CDR3 DNA: TGCAGTGCGGCCGGGACAGGGGGATTATCTAGCACAGATACGCAGTATTTT.